Presented here are 14 T cell receptor beta chains from one specimen sequenced in a study of OX40 agonist ivuxolimab in advanced cancers. Libraries were prepared by immunoSEQ multiplex PCR; TCRdb keeps only in-frame clonotypes and omits some of them. This sample has approximately 61,000 clones, with over 75% found just once. The sample was CD4+ or CD8+ T cells sorted from blood, taken in a trial of the OX40 agonist ivuxolimab. These receptors came from an adult with an advanced solid tumor such as melanoma, head and neck, liver or kidney cancer.

The rearrangement joins TRBV19 to TRBJ2-7; D unresolved. The CDR3 contains 13 residues. Germline V lookup: CDR1 LNHDA, CDR2 SQIVND (reference sequence). The V and J ends lost 2 bases and 1 base respectively, with 6 bases between them. CDR3 sequence: CASSIWGSYEQYF. The CDR3, as DNA: TGTGCCAGTAGTATATGGGGATCCTACGAGCAGTACTTC.

The rearrangement joins TRBV30 to TRBJ2-7, with 7 bases identical to TRBD1. The germline CDR1 and CDR2 sequences are GTSNPN and SVGIG (reference sequence). This CDR3 is 12 amino acids long. V gave up 1 base and J gave up 4 bases; unmatched junction bases: 1. For the CDR3, the DNA is TGTGCCTGGAGTGGGGACAGTTACGAGCAGTACTTC. This translates into CAWSGDSYEQYF. Drawing the rest from reference TRBV30 and TRBJ2-7, the complete variable domain is SQTIHQWPATLVQPVGSPLSLECTVEGTSNPNLYWYRQAAGRGLQLLFYSVGIGQISSEVPQNLSASRPQDRQFILSSKKLLLSDSGFYLCAWSGDSYEQYFGPGTRLTVT.

V is TRBV14 and J is TRBJ2-7; D gene ambiguous. Deletions cut 0 bases from V and 0 bases from J, with 9 bases between. The CDR3 contains 15 residues. CDR1 and CDR2 (germline): SGHDN, FVKESK. CDR3 loop: CASSQDLGSSYEQYF. The CDR3 DNA follows: TGTGCCAGCAGCCAAGATTTGGGCAGCTCCTACGAGCAGTACTTC.

The genes are TRBV5-6 and TRBJ2-7; D is perhaps TRBD1 (5 bases). CDR3 length: 14 amino acids. The V and J ends lost 4 bases and 3 bases respectively, with 14 bases between them. Germline-derived CDR1 and CDR2 are SGHDT and YYEEEE. In DNA form, the CDR3 reads TGTGCCAGCAGCCCCCAGGACACCATCTACGAGCAGTACTTC. It translates to CASSPQDTIYEQYF. Based on the CDR3 plus reference TRBV5-6 and TRBJ2-7, the full variable domain is DAGVTQSPTHLIKTRGQQVTLRCSPKSGHDTVSWYQQALGQGPQFIFQYYEEEERQRGNFPDRFSGHQFPNYSSELNVNALLLGDSALYLCASSPQDTIYEQYFGPGTRLTVT.

This chain uses TRBV9 with TRBJ2-1; D remains ambiguous. The V gene lost 4 bases and the J gene lost 6 bases, with 11 bases spanning the gap. The CDR3 has 13 amino acids. Looked up from germline, CDR1 is SGDLS and CDR2 is YYNGEE. CDR3 coding DNA: TGTGCCAGCAGCCCCCCTCGGGCCAATGAGCAGTTCTTC. Translating gives CASSPPRANEQFF.

This clone was seen just once. This sample includes further DNA sequences coding for the same CDR3. V and J are TRBV27 and TRBJ2-3; 7 nucleotides line up with TRBD1. Germline V CDR1 and CDR2: MNHEY, SMNVEV (reference sequence). This CDR3 region has 15 residues. Trimming removed 5 bases from V and 2 bases from J; junction bases left unmatched: 7. Here the CDR3 DNA reads TGTGCCAGCAGTCCCGGGACAGCGTACACAGATACGCAGTATTTT. The encoded protein is CASSPGTAYTDTQYF.

The J gene is TRBJ2-7, the V gene TRBV6-5; 9 bases agree with TRBD2. Germline V lookup: CDR1 MNHEY, CDR2 SVGAGI. Trimming cost V 2 bases and J 6 bases; bases outside gene matches: 5. CDR3 length equals 14 residues. The CDR3 region has the DNA TGTGCCAGCAGTTACACAGAACTAGCGGGCGAGCAGTACTTC. Translating gives CASSYTELAGEQYF.

This clone was found many times. The V gene is TRBV7-9, the J gene TRBJ2-7, with 10 bases that match TRBD1. The CDR3 extends over 16 amino acids. With V trimmed by 4 bases and J by 2 bases, 8 bases remained unmatched. Germline V gene lookup returns CDR1 SEHNR and CDR2 FQNEAQ (reference sequence). In DNA form, the CDR3 reads TGTGCCAGCAGCTCGACAGGGGGCCTACTCCCCTACGAGCAGTACTTC. Translated, it gives CASSSTGGLLPYEQYF. The full variable domain, completed using reference TRBV7-9 and TRBJ2-7, is DTGVSQNPRHKITKRGQNVTFRCDPISEHNRLYWYRQTLGQGPEFLTYFQNEAQLEKSRLLSDRFSAERPKGSFSTLEIQRTEQGDSAMYLCASSSTGGLLPYEQYFGPGTRLTVT.

This clone was seen only once. This chain uses TRBV7-8 with TRBJ1-3; D is unclear. In germline, CDR1 is SGHVS, CDR2 FQNEAQ. The CDR3 contains 15 residues. With 2 bases removed from V and 0 bases from J, the gap between germline ends came to 8 bases. The CDR3 DNA reads as TGTGCCAGCAGCTTAAATGTGGGCTCTGGAAACACCATATATTTT. Protein product: CASSLNVGSGNTIYF.

This clone appeared once. The chain couples TRBV27 to TRBJ1-5, with 9 bases that match TRBD1. This CDR3 comprises 15 residues. V trimming: 0 bases; J trimming: 7 bases; junction bases outside the gene matches: 4. Germline V lookup: CDR1 MNHEY, CDR2 SMNVEV (reference sequence). The CDR3 here is CASSLSGQGVQPQHF. The CDR3 DNA reads as TGTGCCAGCAGTTTATCGGGACAGGGTGTGCAGCCCCAGCATTTT.

The chain employs TRBV11-2 and TRBJ2-2, with D tentatively TRBD2 (6 bases). CDR1 and CDR2 (germline): SGHAT, FQNNGV. This CDR3 comprises 15 residues. V was shortened by 3 bases and J by 5 bases, with 13 bases between the two germline ends. The CDR3 loop is CASSLISGETGELFF. The CDR3 DNA reads TGTGCCAGCAGCTTGATTAGCGGAGAGACCGGGGAGCTGTTTTTT.

The V gene is TRBV6-6, the J gene TRBJ1-5; no firm D call. Looked up from germline, CDR1 is MNHNY and CDR2 is SVGAGI (reference sequence). CDR3 length equals 15 residues. Trimming stripped 7 bases from V and 1 base from J, with 14 bases between. The CDR3 sequence: CASTVLEWSNQPQHF. The CDR3 DNA reads as TGTGCCAGCACCGTACTGGAGTGGAGCAATCAGCCCCAGCATTTT.

The chain couples TRBV6-1 to TRBJ2-1; D call uncertain. The CDR3 extends over 15 amino acids. Germline loops: CDR1 MNHNS, CDR2 SASEGT. The V gene lost 1 base and the J gene lost 3 bases, with 10 bases spanning the gap. In nucleotides, the CDR3 is TGTGCCAGCAGTGAAGTTTGGCCCAGCTACAATGAGCAGTTCTTC. Translated, it gives CASSEVWPSYNEQFF.

This clone was observed a few times. The CDR3 reads CASSEDKSYEQYF. In DNA form, the CDR3 reads TGTGCCAGCAGTGAGGACAAATCCTACGAGCAGTACTTC. The chain recombines TRBV2 with TRBJ2-7; D may be TRBD1 (5 bases). This CDR3 region has 13 residues. The germline CDR1 and CDR2 sequences are SNHLY and FYNNEI. The germline V and J ends were trimmed by 3 bases and 1 base, with 7 bases remaining between them.